These 32 T cell receptor beta chains were sequenced from one sample in a study of identical twins. MiXCR, applied by TCRdb to the 5' RACE reads, yields one record per CDR3 protein. Here the sample spans around 650,000 distinct CDR3 sequences, 7.1% being singletons. This same sample was also taken into another study, of yellow fever vaccine responses in identical twins.

Input material: PBMCs. Receptors were obtained from a woman between 18 and 29 years old in good health.

At least ten counts were recorded for this clonotype. The rearrangement uses TRBV7-2 and TRBJ2-1, with D possibly matching TRBD2 (6 bases). The CDR3 extends over 16 amino acids. The germline CDR1 and CDR2 sequences are SGHTA and FQGNSA. V was pared by 5 bases and J by 7 bases, with 21 bases between. The CDR3 DNA reads as TGTGCCAGCAGCCCCACCGGGAGCCCAACTACGAATGAGCAGTTCTTC. Translating it yields CASSPTGSPTTNEQFF.

J is TRBJ2-3 and V is TRBV11-1; TRBD1 might be the D (6 bases). Trimming cost V 4 bases and J 4 bases, with 24 bases left between them. The CDR3 covers 18 residues. CDR1 is SGHAT, CDR2 FQDESV, per germline (reference sequence). CDR3 nucleotides: TGTGCCAGCAGCTCGTACAGGGAGTTACCCACCGGCGCAGATACGCAGTATTTT. Translated: CASSSYRELPTGADTQYF.

The CDR3 DNA sequence: TGCAGTGCTGAGGGACACAACTACGAGCAGTACGTC. This codes for CSAEGHNYEQYV. This rearrangement joins TRBV20-1 to TRBJ2-7, with D possibly TRBD1 on 6 matching bases. V lost 5 bases to trimming and J lost 3 bases, with 11 bases between them. Germline V gene data show CDR1 as DFQATT and CDR2 as SNEGSKA (reference sequence). The CDR3 has 12 amino acids.

The chain employs TRBV10-3 and TRBJ2-7; TRBD2 is a possible D gene (6 bases). CDR1 and CDR2 from the germline V gene are ENHRY and SYGVKD. The CDR3 is 13 amino acids. Trimming removed 2 bases at V and 6 bases at J, with 11 bases between. The CDR3 nucleotides are TGTGCCATCAGTGAGCGACTAGAGCTCGAGCAGTACGTC. It specifies CAISERLELEQYV.

This clonotype was found a few times. The chain employs TRBV7-6 and TRBJ2-1; TRBD1 aligns across 10 bases. Germline trimming cut 4 bases from V and 4 bases from J; bases unmatched to any gene: 7. Germline V gives CDR1 SGHVS, CDR2 FNYEAQ. The length of the CDR3 is 16 residues. DNA of the CDR3: TGTGCCAGCAGCTATACCGGGACAGGGGCTTACAATGAGCAGTTCTTC. It codes for CASSYTGTGAYNEQFF. The variable domain in full, with the rest retrieved from reference TRBV7-6 and TRBJ2-1, is GAGVSQSPRYKVTKRGQDVALRCDPISGHVSLYWYRQALGQGPEFLTYFNYEAQQDKSGLPNDRFSAERPEGSISTLTIQRTEQRDSAMYRCASSYTGTGAYNEQFFGPGTRLTVL.

This clonotype has just a few counts. The CDR3: CASSLMGLSYEQYF. The CDR3 DNA reads TGTGCCAGCAGTTTGATGGGACTGAGCTACGAGCAGTACTTC. The gene calls are TRBV12-3 or TRBV12-4 and TRBJ2-7; tentative D call: TRBD2 (6 bases). This CDR3 spans 14 amino acids. Trimming cost V 3 bases and J 3 bases, with 12 bases left between them.

The sample holds many counts of this clonotype. The chain joins TRBV7-3 to TRBJ2-3, with D possibly being TRBD2 (6 bases). CDR1 and CDR2 (germline): SGHTA, FQGTGA. The CDR3 runs 13 residues. The ends were cut back, 8 bases at V and 2 bases at J, with 11 bases in the middle. The CDR3 sequence: CASGRSSTDTQYF. The CDR3 DNA is TGTGCCAGCGGGAGGTCGTCCACAGATACGCAGTATTTT.

In its sample, this clonotype was seen a few times. At one end the junction does not follow the germline gene, possibly because of a read error. The chain uses TRBV12-3 or TRBV12-4 and TRBJ2-1; 9 nucleotides align to TRBD2. The CDR3 runs to 15 residues. The CDR3 region has the DNA TGTGCCAGCAGCTTAGCGGGAGCCCTCGCCTATGAGCAGTTCTTC. Translation: CASSLAGALAYEQFF.

This clonotype was counted at least ten times. The chain couples TRBV4-1 to TRBJ1-2; the D is unclear. Trimming took 0 bases from V and 1 from J, leaving 9 bases between them. The CDR3 contains 15 residues. Germline-derived CDR1 and CDR2 are MGHRA and YSYEKL. The CDR3 DNA is TGCGCCAGCAGCCAAGAGGGAATATTTAACTATGGCTACACCTTC. Amino acids: CASSQEGIFNYGYTF.

This clonotype occurred a few times. V is TRBV4-1 and J is TRBJ2-1; D might be TRBD1 (5 bases). Per the germline V gene, CDR1 is MGHRA and CDR2 is YSYEKL. V was shortened by 3 bases and J by 0 bases, with 12 bases between the two germline ends. CDR3 length: 16 residues. The CDR3 spells CASSHPDSSSYNEQFF. CDR3 nucleotides: TGCGCCAGCAGCCACCCCGACAGCAGCTCCTACAATGAGCAGTTCTTC.

CDR3 loop: CASSYSKNGNYGYTF. The CDR3 DNA follows: TGTGCCAGCAGTTACTCGAAGAATGGGAACTATGGCTACACCTTC. The chain uses TRBV6-5 and TRBJ1-2; no reliable D call. Germline V CDR1 and CDR2: MNHEY, SVGAGI. The CDR3 contains 15 residues. V was trimmed by 0 bases and J by 2 bases, leaving 10 bases between them.

The chain has TRBV29-1 and TRBJ2-7; 12 bases agree with TRBD2. Germline CDR1 and CDR2: SQVTM and ANQGSEA. V shed 2 bases, J shed 3 bases, and the junction held 8 bases outside the gene matches. CDR3 length: 16 amino acids. In DNA, the CDR3 is TGCAGCGTTGAATTATGGACTAGCGGGACAAACTACGAGCAGTACTTC. Encoded protein: CSVELWTSGTNYEQYF.

This chain connects TRBV12-3 or TRBV12-4 to TRBJ1-2; 9 positions agree with TRBD1. V shed 5 bases, J shed 7 bases, and the junction held 11 bases outside the gene matches. This CDR3 is built from 15 residues. CDR3 DNA sequence: TGTGCCAGCAGTCTCCAGAGGACAGGGGATTCTGGCTACACCTTC. It specifies CASSLQRTGDSGYTF.

This clonotype was counted only a few times. The chain carries TRBV5-1 and TRBJ1-2; unclear D gene. This CDR3 has 14 amino acids. In germline, CDR1 is SGHRS, CDR2 YFSETQ. V lost 0 bases, J lost 4 bases, and 10 bases lay in between. The CDR3 loop is CASSLDSSPYGYTF. DNA of the CDR3: TGCGCCAGCAGCTTGGACAGTTCCCCCTATGGCTACACCTTC.

This clonotype was seen at least ten times. The chain combines TRBV16 with TRBJ2-3; tentatively, D is TRBD2 (7 bases). V lost 0 bases and J 5 bases, leaving 15 bases between the germline ends. This CDR3 spans 16 amino acids. Germline V gene lookup returns CDR1 KGHSY and CDR2 FQNENV. CDR3 in amino acids: CASSQSSGGVRDTQYF. CDR3 DNA: TGTGCCAGCAGCCAATCATCGGGGGGCGTGAGAGATACGCAGTATTTT.

This chain connects TRBV4-1 to TRBJ1-4, with TRBD1 identical over 8 bases. The junction had 6 bases not matched to a gene; V was cut back by 3 bases and J by 6 bases. The CDR3 is 15 residues long. Germline CDR1 reads MGHRA; CDR2 reads YSYEKL. CDR3 coding DNA: TGCGCCAGCAGCCATTCAGGGGGCTCTTATGAAAAACTGTTTTTT. Its protein is CASSHSGGSYEKLFF.

This clonotype showed up just a few times. V gene TRBV10-3 combines with J gene TRBJ1-5; TRBD1 matches 8 bases. This CDR3 region has 15 residues. Germline V gene sequence: CDR1 ENHRY, CDR2 SYGVKD. V lost 4 bases and J lost 7; bases outside the gene matches: 9. The CDR3 coding sequence is TGTGCCATCAGTGCCCTCGGACAGGGAAAACAGCCCCAGCATTTT. Translation gives CAISALGQGKQPQHF.

This clonotype was detected many times. CDR3 in amino acids: CASSLRRGDTEAFF. CDR3 sequence (DNA): TGTGCCAGCAGCCTAAGGAGGGGGGACACTGAAGCTTTCTTT. J is TRBJ1-1 and V is TRBV12-3 or TRBV12-4; weak D call: TRBD1 (6 bases). This CDR3 is built from 14 residues. The ends were cut back, 6 bases at V and 3 bases at J, with 14 bases in the middle.

In its sample, this clonotype was seen many times. The chain has TRBV7-6 and TRBJ2-2, with 7 bases matching TRBD2. V shed 8 bases and J 4 bases; nucleotides not matched to a gene: 7. This CDR3 is 14 amino acids long. From germline, CDR1 is SGHVS and CDR2 FNYEAQ. The DNA of the CDR3 is TGTGCCAGCGAAGGGAGGGATCGCACCGGGGAGCTGTTTTTT. Translation gives CASEGRDRTGELFF.

This clonotype showed up just a few times. The rearrangement links TRBV27 to TRBJ2-1; 13 bases match TRBD2. Trimming removed 5 bases from V and 10 bases from J; junction bases left unmatched: 8. Germline loops: CDR1 MNHEY, CDR2 SMNVEV (reference sequence). The CDR3 extends over 15 amino acids. For the CDR3, the DNA is TGTGCCAGCAGTGCGGGACTAGCGGGAATCGACGAGCAGTTCTTC. This encodes CASSAGLAGIDEQFF.

This clonotype was seen more than once but under ten times. Lacking the conserved final phenylalanine or tryptophan, this CDR3 likely reflects a read error. Because the CDR3's place on the DNA is in doubt, the DNA is left out and the CDR3 is given as listed by TCRdb. The chain couples TRBV12-3 or TRBV12-4 to TRBJ1-2; TRBD1 is the table's D call, not checked against the DNA. The CDR3 is made up of 12 amino acids, end residues included. CDR3 region: CASSPQQGPQSV.

This clonotype showed up just a few times. The rearrangement uses TRBV29-1 and TRBJ2-1; D is undetermined. CDR1 SQVTM and CDR2 ANQGSEA come from the germline V gene. CDR3 length equals 12 residues. V was shortened by 5 bases and J by 3 bases, with 8 bases between the two germline ends. The chain's CDR3 is CSVSIHYNEQFF. CDR3 DNA sequence: TGCAGCGTTTCGATACACTACAATGAGCAGTTCTTC.

The chain has TRBV12-3 or TRBV12-4 and TRBJ2-7, with D hard to call. The V end was cut by 1 base, the J end by 5 bases, with 6 bases between. This CDR3 spans 12 amino acids. The CDR3 bases are TGTGCCAGCAGTTTAGTTCCTAACGAGCAGTACTTC. Translated: CASSLVPNEQYF.

This clonotype was observed a few times. The genes are TRBV5-4 and TRBJ2-1, with a weak D call TRBD2 (5 bases). The V gene lost 0 bases and the J gene lost 3 bases, with 10 bases spanning the gap. CDR1 is SGHNT, CDR2 YYREEE, per germline (reference sequence). The CDR3 consists of 15 residues. Here the CDR3 reads CASSLDGDFYNEQFF. In DNA, the CDR3 is TGTGCCAGCAGCTTGGACGGGGATTTCTACAATGAGCAGTTCTTC.

V usage is TRBV29-1 and J usage is TRBJ2-7, with D uncertain. Per germline, CDR1 SQVTM and CDR2 ANQGSEA. This CDR3 has 15 residues. Trimming left V 0 bases short and J 3 bases short, with 15 bases between. In DNA, the CDR3 is TGCAGCGTTGAAGACCCGCAGTCGCCCAACTACGAGCAGTACTTC. Its translation is CSVEDPQSPNYEQYF.

This chain uses TRBV10-3 with TRBJ1-6; no clear D gene. Trimming left V 0 bases short and J 7 bases short, with 7 bases between. The CDR3 length is 14 residues. Germline V gene data show CDR1 as ENHRY and CDR2 as SYGVKD. CDR3 DNA: TGTGCCATCAGTGAGTCGGGCAGCAATTCACCCCTCCACTTT. This encodes CAISESGSNSPLHF.

DNA for the CDR3: TGTGCCAGCCGCAGGGAGGGAGGAACTGAAGCTTTCTTT. It specifies CASRREGGTEAFF. This sequence joins TRBV11-3 and TRBJ1-1; possibly TRBD1 for D (5 bases). Deletions cut 8 bases from V and 5 bases from J, with 15 bases between. Germline V gene lookup returns CDR1 SGHNT and CDR2 YENEEA. CDR3 length equals 13 residues. The variable domain in full, completed from reference TRBV11-3 and TRBJ1-1, reads EAGVVQSPRYKIIEKKQPVAFWCNPISGHNTLYWYLQNLGQGPELLIRYENEEAVDDSQLPKDRFSAERLKGVDSTLKIQPAELGDSAVYLCASRREGGTEAFFGQGTRLTVV.

In its sample, this clonotype was seen many times. The chain links TRBV20-1 to TRBJ2-1, with 9 bases matching TRBD2. CDR1 and CDR2 from the germline V gene are DFQATT and SNEGSKA (reference sequence). The V segment lost 0 bases and the J segment 16 bases; nucleotides outside the gene matches: 10. The CDR3 runs to 13 residues. CDR3 residues: CSAREVAGVRVFF. CDR3 bases: TGCAGTGCTAGAGAGGTAGCGGGAGTTCGGGTTTTCTTC.

The chain has TRBV3-1 and TRBJ2-1, with 8 bases lining up with TRBD2. With 2 bases clipped from V and 5 bases from J, the junction kept 5 bases outside the gene matches. Germline V CDR1 and CDR2: LGHDT, YNNKEL (reference sequence). This CDR3 is 15 amino acids long. The CDR3 reads CASSQWTSSHNEQFF. For the CDR3, the DNA is TGTGCCAGCAGCCAATGGACTAGCAGTCACAATGAGCAGTTCTTC.

This rearrangement joins TRBV4-1 to TRBJ2-2; a possible D gene is TRBD2 (7 bases). CDR1 MGHRA and CDR2 YSYEKL come from the germline V gene. The CDR3 extends over 19 amino acids. The V end was cut by 0 bases, the J end by 0 bases, with 17 bases between. Here the CDR3 reads CASSQEDGRGVANTGELFF. The CDR3 nucleotides read TGCGCCAGCAGCCAAGAAGATGGGAGGGGGGTCGCGAACACCGGGGAGCTGTTTTTT.

The CDR3: CASSSPGTGIAKNIQYF. The CDR3 nucleotides read TGTGCCAGCAGTTCCCCAGGGACAGGCATAGCCAAAAACATTCAGTACTTC. The V gene is TRBV28, the J gene TRBJ2-4; 8 bases match TRBD1. Germline trimming cut 4 bases from V and 0 bases from J; bases unmatched to any gene: 8. The CDR3 sequence is 17 residues long. CDR1 and CDR2 from the germline V gene are MDHEN and SYDVKM. Filled out from reference TRBV28 and TRBJ2-4, the complete variable domain reads DVKVTQSSRYLVKRTGEKVFLECVQDMDHENMFWYRQDPGLGLRLIYFSYDVKMKEKGDIPEGYSVSREKKERFSLILESASTNQTSMYLCASSSPGTGIAKNIQYFGAGTRLSVL.

This clonotype was recorded a few times. V gene TRBV12-3 or TRBV12-4 combines with J gene TRBJ2-1; 7 positions match TRBD1. With 8 bases clipped from V and 9 bases from J, the junction kept 10 bases outside the gene matches. CDR3 length equals 13 residues. CDR3 DNA: TGTGCCAGCCGCCTCATACAGGGGACTGAGCAGTTCTTC. Its translation: CASRLIQGTEQFF.